The rows below give T cell receptor beta chains drawn from one sample of a study of shared clonotypes between healthy human individuals. The protocol was immunoSEQ multiplex PCR, while the TCRdb copy is restricted to in-frame clones and leaves out a portion. The sample lists a few million clones; 85% to 95% were seen once. The specimen sequenced was naive CD4+ T cells from PBMCs. These receptors were obtained from a man between 18 and 29 years old in good health. Some clones in this sample may be carry-over from other donors' samples. CDR3s include the opening cysteine and the closing phenylalanine or tryptophan. Each record gives: J gene, clone size, V gene, CDR3 protein. For some rows the clone size is stated as once, few or many, or as a class when expanded; others skip it.

TRBJ1-2 NA TRBV19 CASSVTGTAYGYTF
TRBJ2-5 once TRBV5-1 CASSPALAGVETQYF
TRBJ1-1 NA TRBV18 CASSRRGGREDEAFF
TRBJ2-7 NA TRBV6-6 CASRPPGRNEQYF
TRBJ2-7 NA TRBV6-5 CASSYLAGSYYEQYF
TRBJ2-7 NA TRBV28 CASTTPGTYEQYF
TRBJ2-5 NA TRBV5-1 CASSSSSGQETQYF
TRBJ1-1 NA TRBV7-3 CASSPGPMNTEAFF
TRBJ1-2 NA TRBV7-9 CASSRVGGLDYGYTF
TRBJ1-5 NA TRBV28 CASSIPRGQPQHF
TRBJ1-1 NA TRBV5-1 CASSLVAGMDTEAFF
TRBJ2-3 NA TRBV5-1 CASSPGLAGGPSTDTQYF
TRBJ2-1 NA TRBV5-1 CASSLLVPQNEQFF
TRBJ2-1 NA TRBV7-3 CASSPQLSSYNEQFF
TRBJ2-4 NA TRBV29-1 CSVEGAAKNIQYF
TRBJ2-1 NA TRBV30 CAWSVYQAREINEQFF
TRBJ1-2 NA TRBV5-4 CASSFRDRGQGYTF
TRBJ1-2 NA TRBV20-1 CSARRLDGYTF
TRBJ2-5 NA TRBV18 CASSHLDRGETQYF
TRBJ2-5 once TRBV2 CASSSSPGGETQYF
TRBJ2-3 NA TRBV30 CACHTSGGGTDTQYF
TRBJ1-2 NA TRBV9 CASSPGGGSNGYTF
TRBJ2-3 NA TRBV9 CASSVATSGGWDTQYF
TRBJ2-5 NA TRBV9 CASSVDTGETQYF
TRBJ2-6 NA TRBV19 CASSSTGSGANVLTF
TRBJ2-7 NA TRBV7-2 CASSHLVASGNYEQYF
TRBJ1-1 once TRBV28 CASNPMNTEAFF
TRBJ2-7 NA TRBV19 CASRGTATYEQYF
TRBJ1-1 NA TRBV5-1 CASSFGITNTEAFF
TRBJ2-3 NA TRBV19 CASTRRGGRALSTDTQYF
TRBJ2-1 NA TRBV4-2 CASSQEGAGAPGEQFF
TRBJ2-3 NA TRBV14 CASSQFRLAGVTDTQYF
TRBJ1-2 few TRBV28 CASTLGWGARGYTF
TRBJ2-5 NA TRBV6-1 CASSVDRSLQETQYF
TRBJ1-2 NA TRBV28 CASGQTGFGYTF
TRBJ1-3 few TRBV28 CASSELTGSSGNTIYF
TRBJ1-1 NA TRBV28 CASSAGWNEAFF
TRBJ2-1 NA TRBV6-1 CASSELALGGHEFF
TRBJ2-7 NA TRBV9 CASSAAGTVDYEQYF
TRBJ1-2 NA TRBV28 CASSVMGAGGYTF
TRBJ2-5 NA TRBV10-3 CAISGPGTQETQYF
TRBJ2-1 NA TRBV5-1 CASSYDRDPLFF
TRBJ1-1 NA TRBV4-2 CASSPGIQIGTEAFF
TRBJ2-7 once TRBV11-2 CASSRTVLAGRPYEQYF
TRBJ1-2 NA TRBV21-1 CASSKARDWPLEGAYGYTF
TRBJ1-5 once TRBV4-1 CASSQEKATGNQPQHF